Only a few counts were recorded for the clone carrying this T cell receptor beta chain. The antigen is unknown. Extraction also yielded germline DNA, while blood RNA was obtained from unsorted whole blood. Roughly 4.1 milliliters of peripheral blood were gathered ahead of the operation. Reverse transcription of around 500 ng total RNA with a constant-region primer produced TCR beta cDNA. Three rounds of nested multiplex PCR with slightly modified ARM-PCR produced TCR beta libraries. A C-beta reverse primer was combined with TRBV1-TRBV30 forward primers in the first two PCR rounds, and each round had 10 cycles. TCRdb fed the multiplex PCR reads into MiXCR, producing one record per CDR3 protein. Of 150,000 to 200,000 distinct CDR3 sequences in the sample, 65% were seen once. The germline gives CDR1 SGHVS, CDR2 FQNEAQ. Losses at the gene ends were 2 bases for V and 5 bases for J; bases not matched to a gene: 4. The length of the CDR3 is 15 residues.

This sample is drawn from a study of tumor-infiltrating lymphocytes in primary liver carcinoma. Whole-study results and caveats: With p = 0.039, the top-250-clone fraction in tumors significantly exceeded that in blood.

The clonotype was recovered from a woman aged 55 to 70 with primary liver carcinoma and hepatitis B virus infection. The chain links TRBV7-8 to TRBJ1-1, with 11 positions matching TRBD1. Sequencing used peripheral blood. Written as DNA, the CDR3 is TGTGCCAGCAGCTTAACCGGACAGGGGGCAACTGAAGCTTTCTTT. Protein sequence: CASSLTGQGATEAFF.